These 24 T cell receptor beta chains originate from one sample sequenced in a study of a mutant IDH1 vaccine in newly diagnosed glioma. The repertoire was sequenced with immunoSEQ multiplex PCR; TCRdb's copy has only in-frame clones and lacks some. The sample lists 98,000 or so clones; about 90% were seen once. Described time point: baseline, week 1 (first vaccination visit). The treatment was: pre-vaccination baseline after standard-of-care therapy. This specimen consisted of PBMCs, obtained from a glioma patient treated with radiotherapy, temozolomide or both. All receptors come from a woman between 50 and 59 years old with glioma.

This clone occurred once. The chain couples TRBV5-1 to TRBJ1-1; no firm D call. V was pared by 4 bases and J by 1 base, with 8 bases between. CDR1 is SGHRS and CDR2 is YFSETQ in the germline V gene. The CDR3 totals 13 residues. Here the CDR3 reads CASSADTNTEAFF. In nucleotides, the CDR3 is TGCGCCAGCAGCGCAGACACGAACACTGAAGCTTTCTTT.

J is TRBJ1-5 and V is TRBV13, with no clear D. V gave up 2 bases and J gave up 6 bases, with 5 bases separating them. The CDR3 covers 12 residues. Germline V gene lookup returns CDR1 PRHDT and CDR2 FYEKMQ (reference sequence). Written as DNA, the CDR3 is TGTGCCAGCAGCTTATGGGGTCAGCCCCAGCATTTT. This translates into CASSLWGQPQHF.

CDR3 amino acids: CASSLTGTGVRNEQYF. In DNA, the CDR3 is TGCGCCAGCAGCTTAACCGGGACAGGGGTGAGGAACGAGCAGTACTTC. The chain employs TRBV5-1 and TRBJ2-7, with 10 bases that match TRBD1. With 2 bases clipped from V and 5 bases from J, the junction kept 10 bases outside the gene matches. The V gene's germline CDR1 is SGHRS and CDR2 YFSETQ. The CDR3 sequence is 16 residues long.

J is TRBJ2-7 and V is TRBV7-9, with TRBD2 as a possible D gene (7 bases). Germline assignment: CDR1 SEHNR and CDR2 FQNEAQ (reference sequence). The CDR3 is 14 amino acids. V gave up 5 bases and J gave up 2 bases, with 13 bases separating them. The DNA for the CDR3 is TGTGCCAGCAGCCAGCCGGGGGGCACCTACGAGCAGTACTTC. Its translation is CASSQPGGTYEQYF.

This chain uses TRBV2 with TRBJ1-1; D remains ambiguous. The germline V gene encodes CDR1 SNHLY and CDR2 FYNNEI. The V and J ends lost 2 bases and 3 bases respectively, with 7 bases between them. The CDR3 has 13 residues. CDR3 in amino acids: CASSESGYTEAFF. CDR3 sequence (DNA): TGTGCCAGCAGTGAATCGGGTTACACTGAAGCTTTCTTT.

V and J are TRBV27 and TRBJ2-1, with 9 bases lining up with TRBD2. V lost 2 bases, J lost 7 bases, and 3 bases stayed unmatched. The CDR3 length is 14 residues. In germline, CDR1 is MNHEY, CDR2 SMNVEV (reference sequence). CDR3 residues: CASSLQSGGNEQFF. For the CDR3, the DNA is TGTGCCAGCAGTTTACAAAGCGGGGGGAATGAGCAGTTCTTC.

This rearrangement joins TRBV28 to TRBJ1-5; the D is unclear. The germline CDR1 and CDR2 sequences are MDHEN and SYDVKM. The CDR3 has 12 amino acids. Trimming removed 7 bases from V and 3 bases from J, with 7 bases in between. DNA for the CDR3: TGTGCCAGCAACCCCCACAATCAGCCCCAGCATTTT. It yields the protein CASNPHNQPQHF.

V usage is TRBV28 and J usage is TRBJ1-2, with D maybe TRBD1 (5 bases). Germline CDR1 and CDR2: MDHEN and SYDVKM. The CDR3 has 16 residues. Trimming cost V 10 bases and J 7 bases, with 28 bases left between them. This CDR3 reads CAIPARHLDSGGGYTF. The CDR3 DNA sequence: TGTGCCATCCCAGCCCGACACTTAGACAGCGGTGGTGGCTACACCTTC.

A single count supports this clone. This chain links TRBV20-1 with TRBJ2-1; no firm D call. CDR1 DFQATT and CDR2 SNEGSKA come from the germline V gene (reference sequence). The ends were cut back, 6 bases at V and 6 bases at J, with 6 bases in the middle. The CDR3 spans 10 residues. CDR3 nucleotides: TGCAGTGCAGGACCCAATGAGCAGTTCTTC. It encodes CSAGPNEQFF.

The V and J genes are TRBV30 and TRBJ2-2, with 7 bases identical to TRBD1. CDR3 length equals 13 residues. Trimming at V came to 4 bases and at J to 4 bases, leaving 3 bases not matched to a gene. CDR1 is GTSNPN, CDR2 SVGIG, per germline (reference sequence). The CDR3: CAWKGAGTGELFF. CDR3 in DNA: TGTGCCTGGAAGGGGGCGGGCACCGGGGAGCTGTTTTTT.

This chain joins TRBV10-2 and TRBJ2-1; TRBD1 matches 8 bases. CDR3 size: 19 residues. The V segment lost 6 bases and the J segment 2 bases; nucleotides outside the gene matches: 18. Germline values: CDR1 WSHSY, CDR2 SAAADI. The DNA for the CDR3 is TGCGCCAGCAGCCTTTGGACAGGGAAATCCCCAAGCGCCTACAATGAGCAGTTCTTC. This codes for CASSLWTGKSPSAYNEQFF.

The chain carries TRBV27 and TRBJ1-2; TRBD1 agrees at 9 bases. CDR3 length: 15 residues. Trimming cost V 5 bases and J 5 bases; bases outside gene matches: 9. Germline V gives CDR1 MNHEY, CDR2 SMNVEV (reference sequence). Here the CDR3 reads CASSSRTGDRYGYTF. CDR3 DNA sequence: TGTGCCAGCAGTAGTAGGACAGGGGACAGGTATGGCTACACCTTC.

This chain links TRBV27 with TRBJ2-5; D gene uncertain. V was shortened by 2 bases and J by 2 bases, with 6 bases between the two germline ends. The length of the CDR3 is 13 residues. CDR1 is MNHEY and CDR2 is SMNVEV in the germline V gene (reference sequence). CDR3 in amino acids: CASSLRRQETQYF. The CDR3, as DNA: TGTGCCAGCAGTTTAAGACGGCAAGAGACCCAGTACTTC.

This clone has only one observation. The chain has TRBV11-2 and TRBJ2-1; 9 positions match TRBD2. V shed 4 bases, J shed 2 bases, and the junction held 0 bases outside the gene matches. Germline V gene lookup returns CDR1 SGHAT and CDR2 FQNNGV. The CDR3 runs to 14 residues. This CDR3 is CASSSSGTYNEQFF. DNA for the CDR3: TGTGCCAGCAGCTCTAGCGGGACCTACAATGAGCAGTTCTTC.

This chain joins TRBV13 and TRBJ2-5; a possible D gene is TRBD2 (5 bases). V lost 3 bases, J lost 3 bases, and 8 bases lay in between. The CDR3 length is 13 residues. CDR1 PRHDT and CDR2 FYEKMQ come from the germline V gene (reference sequence). CDR3 sequence (DNA): TGTGCCAGCAGCTTGGGAGAGGAAGAGACCCAGTACTTC. It encodes CASSLGEEETQYF.

The chain couples TRBV7-9 to TRBJ1-1; D call uncertain. CDR3 size: 12 residues. The germline CDR1 and CDR2 sequences are SEHNR and FQNEAQ (reference sequence). The ends were cut back, 2 bases at V and 6 bases at J, with 7 bases in the middle. CDR3 bases: TGTGCCAGCAGCTTACTTGCTGCTGAAGCTTTCTTT. Its translation is CASSLLAAEAFF.

The chain couples TRBV9 to TRBJ2-7, with D perhaps assigned TRBD1 or TRBD2 (7 bases each). This CDR3 contains 14 residues. The germline V gene encodes CDR1 SGDLS and CDR2 YYNGEE. V dropped 3 bases and J dropped 4 bases, with 14 bases sitting between them. CDR3 sequence: CASSEGASGYEQYF. CDR3 nucleotide sequence: TGTGCCAGCAGCGAGGGGGCTAGCGGTTACGAGCAGTACTTC.

This chain uses TRBV27 with TRBJ1-2; no clear D gene. The V end lost 3 bases, the J end lost 0 bases, and 5 bases lay between the germline ends. There are 13 residues in the CDR3. Germline V gene lookup returns CDR1 MNHEY and CDR2 SMNVEV (reference sequence). The CDR3 nucleotides read TGTGCCAGCAGTTTTACCTCTAACTATGGCTACACCTTC. Translating it yields CASSFTSNYGYTF.

V and J are TRBV19 and TRBJ1-1; 8 nucleotides line up with TRBD1. The length of the CDR3 is 17 residues. CDR1 and CDR2 from the germline V gene are LNHDA and SQIVND (reference sequence). V was pared by 4 bases and J by 0 bases, with 10 bases of the junction left unmatched. CDR3 protein: CASSKRVRGPVNTEAFF. CDR3 DNA: TGTGCCAGTAGTAAGCGTGTCAGGGGGCCCGTGAACACTGAAGCTTTCTTT. Variable domain in full (rest from reference TRBV19 and TRBJ1-1): DGGITQSPKYLFRKEGQNVTLSCEQNLNHDAMYWYRQDPGQGLRLIYYSQIVNDFQKGDIAEGYSVSREKKESFPLTVTSAQKNPTAFYLCASSKRVRGPVNTEAFFGQGTRLTVV.

This chain connects TRBV5-1 to TRBJ1-1, with D tentatively TRBD1 (6 bases). Germline-derived CDR1 and CDR2 are SGHRS and YFSETQ. CDR3 size: 15 residues. V gave up 2 bases and J gave up 5 bases, with 16 bases separating them. This CDR3 reads CASSLQGLPNTEAFF. The CDR3 coding sequence is TGCGCCAGCAGCTTACAGGGTTTACCGAATACTGAAGCTTTCTTT.

The V and J genes are TRBV30 and TRBJ1-4, with 8 nucleotides matching TRBD1. Germline V gene sequence: CDR1 GTSNPN, CDR2 SVGIG (reference sequence). The CDR3 contains 15 residues. With V trimmed by 3 bases and J by 7 bases, 10 bases remained unmatched. As DNA, the CDR3 is TGTGCCTGGAGATCACTGGACAGGGTTCGTGAAAAACTGTTTTTT. This encodes CAWRSLDRVREKLFF. Filled out from reference TRBV30 and TRBJ1-4, the complete variable domain reads SQTIHQWPATLVQPVGSPLSLECTVEGTSNPNLYWYRQAAGRGLQLLFYSVGIGQISSEVPQNLSASRPQDRQFILSSKKLLLSDSGFYLCAWRSLDRVREKLFFGSGTQLSVL.

The gene calls are TRBV4-2 and TRBJ1-3; D gene ambiguous. Trimming took 3 bases from V and 5 from J, leaving 2 bases between them. The CDR3 is 11 residues long. Looked up from germline, CDR1 is LGHNA and CDR2 is YNFKEQ. CDR3: CASSQRNTIYF. The CDR3 region has the DNA TGTGCCAGCAGCCAGCGAAACACCATATATTTT.

As DNA, the CDR3 is TGTGCCAGCAGCGTAGGCGGGATCTCCTACGAGCAGTACTTC. Translating gives CASSVGGISYEQYF. The chain links TRBV9 to TRBJ2-5; the D gene is possibly TRBD2 (6 bases). Gene TRBJ2-7 matches the end of the DNA better, so the J call may be wrong. Germline CDR1 and CDR2: SGDLS and YYNGEE. This CDR3 is built from 14 residues.

This clone was counted a few times. The CDR3 DNA follows: TGTGCCAGCAGCTTCACGAGGACCGAGAACACTGAAGCTTTCTTT. This translates into CASSFTRTENTEAFF. The V and J genes are TRBV7-9 and TRBJ1-1; D is ambiguous. V gave up 3 bases and J gave up 1 base, with 12 bases separating them. Germline V gene lookup returns CDR1 SEHNR and CDR2 FQNEAQ (reference sequence). The CDR3 consists of 15 residues.